Each of the 7 T cell receptor beta chains below was sequenced from the same sample in a study of CD8 T cells in ankylosing spondylitis. TCRdb reanalysed the 5' RACE reads using MiXCR and keeps one entry per CDR3 protein. Altogether some 140,000 distinct CDR3 sequences are present, 7% to 10% being singletons, with the ten largest covering approximately 6.8%. Sequenced sample: synovial fluid, either unsorted or a sorted T cell fraction (not recorded which). Receptors were obtained from a male donor with ankylosing spondylitis.

Many counts were recorded for this clonotype. In DNA, the CDR3 is TGTGCCAGCTCACAGATACGGGCCCAGGACACTGAAGCTTTCTTT. It is translated as CASSQIRAQDTEAFF. The gene calls are TRBV18 and TRBJ1-1; no firm D call. Per the germline V gene, CDR1 is KGHSH and CDR2 is LQKENI. Trimming cost V 4 bases and J 3 bases, with 15 bases left between them. This CDR3 spans 15 amino acids. Full variable domain (missing parts from reference TRBV18 and TRBJ1-1): NAGVMQNPRHLVRRRGQEARLRCSPMKGHSHVYWYRQLPEEGLKFMVYLQKENIIDESGMPKERFSAEFPKEGPSILRIQQVVRGDSAAYFCASSQIRAQDTEAFFGQGTRLTVV.

This chain joins TRBV18 and TRBJ1-1; 12 bases align to TRBD1. The V gene end was trimmed by 8 bases and the J gene end by 0 bases; junction bases not matched to a gene: 7. Germline assignment: CDR1 KGHSH and CDR2 LQKENI. The CDR3 totals 16 residues. CDR3 nucleotides: TGTGCCAGCCGACCGGGACAGGGGGCGATGAACACTGAAGCTTTCTTT. This gives the protein CASRPGQGAMNTEAFF.

DNA of the CDR3: TGTGCCAGCAGTTCTTGGGGGAAAGGCACCGGGGAGCTGTTTTTT. Protein product: CASSSWGKGTGELFF. The chain links TRBV28 to TRBJ2-2; either TRBD1 or TRBD2 may supply D (5 bases each). V lost 4 bases to trimming and J lost 4 bases, with 13 bases between them. This CDR3 has 15 residues. Germline CDR1 and CDR2: MDHEN and SYDVKM.

This clonotype was seen at least ten times. The gene calls are TRBV20-1 and TRBJ2-1, with a possible D match to TRBD2 (6 bases). V lost 3 bases, J lost 0 bases, and 15 bases lay in between. Germline loops: CDR1 DFQATT, CDR2 SNEGSKA (reference sequence). There are 16 residues in the CDR3. The CDR3 DNA reads TGCAGTGCTAGGGAAGCTAGCGCGAGCTCCTACAATGAGCAGTTCTTC. This sequence encodes CSAREASASSYNEQFF.

This clonotype was observed a few times. The chain is built from TRBV28 and TRBJ2-4, with 9 nucleotides matching TRBD1. Trimming cost V 6 bases and J 4 bases; bases outside gene matches: 4. The CDR3 loop spans 14 amino acids. Per germline, CDR1 MDHEN and CDR2 SYDVKM. The CDR3 nucleotides read TGTGCCAGCAGGATACAGGGGGCGAAAAACATTCAGTACTTC. This sequence encodes CASRIQGAKNIQYF.

Many counts were recorded for this clonotype. CDR3 sequence reads: CASSLDRAGELFF. The CDR3 DNA reads TGCGCCAGCAGCTTGGACAGGGCCGGGGAGCTGTTTTTT. This chain uses TRBV5-1 with TRBJ2-2, with a weak D call TRBD1 (6 bases). The CDR3 sequence is 13 residues long. V gave up 0 bases and J gave up 6 bases, with 6 bases separating them. CDR1 and CDR2 (germline): SGHRS, YFSETQ.

At least ten counts were recorded for this clonotype. The chain employs TRBV5-1 and TRBJ1-2; D remains ambiguous. CDR1 SGHRS and CDR2 YFSETQ come from the germline V gene. The length of the CDR3 is 13 residues. The ends were cut back, 0 bases at V and 6 bases at J, with 9 bases in the middle. The CDR3 spells CASSLGGSNGYTF. The CDR3 region has the DNA TGCGCCAGCAGCTTGGGGGGATCGAATGGCTACACCTTC.